A single sample gave rise to the 29 T cell receptor beta chains below, sequenced in a study of neoadjuvant anti-PD-1 for oral cavity cancer. Time point denoted: after neoadjuvant nivolumab, at surgical resection. TCRdb's copy holds only in-frame clones and misses some; the assay was immunoSEQ multiplex PCR. The sample has 9,500 to 15,000 clones; 60% to 80% are singletons. Sequenced here: PBMCs, sampled after nivolumab (anti-PD-1) treatment. All receptors derive from a person aged 40 to 85 with oral cavity squamous cell carcinoma.

This clone was counted a few times. The V call is TRBV5-1, the J call TRBJ1-1; TRBD1 agrees at 7 bases. The junction had 6 bases not matched to a gene; V was cut back by 0 bases and J by 1 base. The CDR3 has 16 amino acids. CDR1 and CDR2 (germline): SGHRS, YFSETQ. The DNA for the CDR3 is TGCGCCAGCAGCTTGGAGGGTGGGACAGCGAACACTGAAGCTTTCTTT. Encoded protein: CASSLEGGTANTEAFF.

This chain connects TRBV2 to TRBJ2-5, with 11 bases aligning to TRBD1. The CDR3 contains 14 residues. V trimming: 10 bases; J trimming: 1 base; junction bases outside the gene matches: 5. Per germline, CDR1 SNHLY and CDR2 FYNNEI. Written as DNA, the CDR3 is TGTGCCACCAGGACAGGGGGCCCCCAAGAGACCCAGTACTTC. Amino acid sequence: CATRTGGPQETQYF.

V is TRBV5-1 and J is TRBJ1-2; D is possibly TRBD1 (6 bases). The CDR3 covers 15 residues. CDR1 is SGHRS and CDR2 is YFSETQ in the germline V gene. The V gene lost 4 bases and the J gene lost 5 bases, with 18 bases spanning the gap. CDR3 in DNA: TGCGCCAGCAGCCGCCACCTATCAACAGGGTATGGCTACACCTTC. Protein product: CASSRHLSTGYGYTF.

The V gene is TRBV19, the J gene TRBJ1-4; 7 bases align to TRBD1. V shed 5 bases, J shed 7 bases, and the junction held 10 bases outside the gene matches. The CDR3 covers 15 residues. Germline assignment: CDR1 LNHDA and CDR2 SQIVND (reference sequence). In DNA, the CDR3 is TGTGCCAGTAGTCCCGGGACAGCCGGCGGTGAAAAACTGTTTTTT. It translates to CASSPGTAGGEKLFF.

This chain connects TRBV9 to TRBJ1-5; D gene uncertain. The CDR3 length is 15 residues. V was clipped by 0 bases and J by 4 bases, with 11 bases between them. The V gene's germline CDR1 is SGDLS and CDR2 YYNGEE. The CDR3 DNA sequence: TGTGCCAGCAGCGTAGGTTCAACAGAGAATCAGCCCCAGCATTTT. Residues: CASSVGSTENQPQHF.

The CDR3 DNA reads as TGTGCCCTAACCGGACAGAACACTGAAGCTTTCTTT. Translation: CALTGQNTEAFF. J is TRBJ1-1 and V is TRBV28; maybe TRBD1 (5 bases). The CDR3 totals 12 residues. V lost 11 bases and J 1 base, leaving 11 bases between the germline ends. From germline, CDR1 is MDHEN and CDR2 SYDVKM.

The chain carries TRBV7-9 and TRBJ1-2, with D possibly TRBD1 on 5 matching bases. Germline V gene data show CDR1 as SEHNR and CDR2 as FQNEAQ (reference sequence). The CDR3 is 12 residues long. Trimming took off 10 bases at V and 3 bases at J, with 12 bases between the two ends. This chain's CDR3 is CAIPGTYYGYTF. CDR3 nucleotides: TGTGCCATTCCCGGGACTTACTATGGCTACACCTTC.

This chain uses TRBV4-2 with TRBJ2-7; TRBD2 aligns across 13 bases. The CDR3 is 18 residues long. Unmatched junction bases numbered 11, after V lost 0 bases and J lost 6 bases. From germline, CDR1 is LGHNA and CDR2 YNFKEQ. This CDR3 is CASSQDPGLAGKEGEQYF. As DNA, the CDR3 is TGTGCCAGCAGCCAAGATCCGGGACTAGCGGGAAAAGAGGGCGAGCAGTACTTC.

The chain has TRBV5-1 and TRBJ2-2; 8 bases align to TRBD2. The CDR3 consists of 16 residues. CDR1 and CDR2 (germline): SGHRS, YFSETQ. The junction had 7 bases not matched to a gene; V was cut back by 1 base and J by 5 bases. As DNA, the CDR3 is TGCGCCAGCAGCTTGAGTGTTAGCGGGGCTACCGGGGAGCTGTTTTTT. It specifies CASSLSVSGATGELFF.

This rearrangement joins TRBV14 to TRBJ2-7; TRBD1 aligns across 7 bases. With 6 bases clipped from V and 2 bases from J, the junction kept 7 bases outside the gene matches. This CDR3 has 14 residues. From germline, CDR1 is SGHDN and CDR2 FVKESK. CDR3 residues: CASSPWTGTYEQYF. CDR3 bases: TGTGCCAGCAGTCCCTGGACAGGTACCTACGAGCAGTACTTC.

There are a few counts of this clone. The chain joins TRBV2 to TRBJ2-2; 7 positions agree with TRBD2. Germline assignment: CDR1 SNHLY and CDR2 FYNNEI. V trimming: 6 bases; J trimming: 6 bases; junction bases outside the gene matches: 10. This CDR3 is 15 amino acids long. CDR3 nucleotide sequence: TGTGCCAGCAGGCATCAGAGGACTAGGTCCGGGGAGCTGTTTTTT. Translation gives CASRHQRTRSGELFF. Combining the CDR3 with reference TRBV2 and TRBJ2-2 gives the whole variable domain EPEVTQTPSHQVTQMGQEVILRCVPISNHLYFYWYRQILGQKVEFLVSFYNNEISEKSEIFDDQFSVERPDGSNFTLKIRSTKLEDSAMYFCASRHQRTRSGELFFGEGSRLTVL.

This clone was found once. The chain has TRBV7-2 and TRBJ2-5; a weak D match, TRBD2 (6 bases). CDR1 SGHTA and CDR2 FQGNSA come from the germline V gene. V shed 2 bases and J shed 5 bases, with 18 bases lying between them. CDR3 length: 16 residues. For the CDR3, the DNA is TGTGCCAGCAGCTTATTTTGGCGGGGAAAGAGGGAGACCCAGTACTTC. Translating it yields CASSLFWRGKRETQYF.

This chain uses TRBV9 with TRBJ2-1, with 9 bases fitting TRBD1. The CDR3 has 16 amino acids. Per the germline V gene, CDR1 is SGDLS and CDR2 is YYNGEE. The junction had 12 bases not matched to a gene; V was cut back by 3 bases and J by 8 bases. The CDR3 bases are TGTGCCAGCAGCGACGGGACAGGGACTGCGTTGGATGAGCAGTTCTTC. Residues: CASSDGTGTALDEQFF. The variable domain in full, with the rest retrieved from reference TRBV9 and TRBJ2-1, is DSGVTQTPKHLITATGQRVTLRCSPRSGDLSVYWYQQSLDQGLQFLIQYYNGEERAKGNILERFSAQQFPDLHSELNLSSLELGDSALYFCASSDGTGTALDEQFFGPGTRLTVL.

The count of this clone is one. The chain couples TRBV6-6 to TRBJ1-2; a possible D gene is TRBD1 (5 bases). With 5 bases removed from V and 1 base from J, the gap between germline ends came to 17 bases. The CDR3 is made up of 16 amino acids. Per the germline V gene, CDR1 is MNHNY and CDR2 is SVGAGI (reference sequence). The CDR3 nucleotides are TGTGCCAGCAGTAGAGCGCGACAGCGGAATAACTATGGCTACACCTTC. This codes for CASSRARQRNNYGYTF.

V usage is TRBV5-1 and J usage is TRBJ2-5; 9 bases are a match to TRBD1. V gave up 4 bases and J gave up 4 bases; unmatched junction bases: 5. The CDR3 has 14 residues. Germline values: CDR1 SGHRS, CDR2 YFSETQ. CDR3 nucleotide sequence: TGCGCCAGCAGCCACGGGACAGGGCGAGAGACCCAGTACTTC. It translates to CASSHGTGRETQYF. Full variable domain (rest looked up from reference TRBV5-1 and TRBJ2-5): KAGVTQTPRYLIKTRGQQVTLSCSPISGHRSVSWYQQTPGQGLQFLFEYFSETQRNKGNFPGRFSGRQFSNSRSEMNVSTLELGDSALYLCASSHGTGRETQYFGPGTRLLVL.

J is TRBJ1-3 and V is TRBV7-6; D is possibly TRBD1 (6 bases). The germline gives CDR1 SGHVS, CDR2 FNYEAQ. V was pared by 1 base and J by 7 bases, with 14 bases between. This CDR3 region has 15 residues. The CDR3 DNA reads TGTGCCAGCAGCTTAGAGGGTCACAGGGTGAACACCATATATTTT. It translates to CASSLEGHRVNTIYF.

The chain recombines TRBV7-9 with TRBJ1-2; no clear D gene. The V end was cut by 5 bases, the J end by 8 bases, with 21 bases between. The germline V gene has CDR1 SEHNR and CDR2 FQNEAQ (reference sequence). This CDR3 spans 15 amino acids. The CDR3 nucleotides are TGTGCCAGCAGCCCGGGCCGGGCCCGGCGTAAGGGCTACACCTTC. Encoded protein: CASSPGRARRKGYTF.

The genes are TRBV9 and TRBJ2-2, with 11 bases that match TRBD2. Germline loops: CDR1 SGDLS, CDR2 YYNGEE. V dropped 2 bases and J dropped 3; count of bases not matched to a gene: 6. The CDR3 runs to 17 residues. The CDR3 here is CASSVPLGLADTGELFF. The DNA for the CDR3 is TGTGCCAGCAGCGTCCCGTTGGGACTAGCGGACACCGGGGAGCTGTTTTTT.

This chain links TRBV5-6 with TRBJ1-5; a weak D match, TRBD1 (5 bases). V lost 4 bases to trimming and J lost 11 bases, with 16 bases between them. In germline, CDR1 is SGHDT, CDR2 YYEEEE. There are 13 residues in the CDR3. The CDR3 loop reads CASSPGSSEAQHF. In DNA form, the CDR3 reads TGTGCCAGCAGCCCAGGGTCGTCGGAAGCCCAGCATTTT.

The chain employs TRBV5-5 and TRBJ2-5; a possible D gene is TRBD2 (6 bases). V was clipped by 3 bases and J by 3 bases, with 18 bases between them. Per the germline V gene, CDR1 is SGHKS and CDR2 is YYEKEE (reference sequence). The length of the CDR3 is 16 residues. The CDR3 sequence is CASSSQWGLTKETQYF. The CDR3 DNA is TGTGCCAGCAGCTCCCAGTGGGGACTGACCAAAGAGACCCAGTACTTC. Full variable domain (remainder filled in from reference TRBV5-5 and TRBJ2-5): DAGVTQSPTHLIKTRGQQVTLRCSPISGHKSVSWYQQVLGQGPQFIFQYYEKEERGRGNFPDRFSARQFPNYSSELNVNALLLGDSALYLCASSSQWGLTKETQYFGPGTRLLVL.

V and J are TRBV4-2 and TRBJ2-1; the match to TRBD2 covers 11 bases. This CDR3 spans 16 amino acids. Losses at the gene ends were 0 bases for V and 5 bases for J; bases not matched to a gene: 3. CDR1 and CDR2 (germline): LGHNA, YNFKEQ. The CDR3 DNA reads TGTGCCAGCAGCCAAGATCCTAGCGGGGGGAACAATGAGCAGTTCTTC. Protein: CASSQDPSGGNNEQFF.

The chain carries TRBV6-1 and TRBJ2-2, with D perhaps matching TRBD1 (5 bases). There are 14 residues in the CDR3. Trimming removed 5 bases at V and 5 bases at J, with 12 bases between. Germline V gene data show CDR1 as MNHNS and CDR2 as SASEGT. CDR3 DNA: TGTGCCAGCAGTCCAGGGTGGCGGACCGGGGAGCTGTTTTTT. Protein product: CASSPGWRTGELFF.

The rearrangement uses TRBV7-9 and TRBJ2-1; D is uncertain. Germline V lookup: CDR1 SEHNR, CDR2 FQNEAQ (reference sequence). The CDR3 totals 12 residues. V dropped 4 bases and J dropped 8 bases, with 9 bases sitting between them. The CDR3 sequence is CASSSNFDEQFF. The DNA for the CDR3 is TGTGCCAGCAGCTCGAACTTCGATGAGCAGTTCTTC.

Here the CDR3 DNA reads TGTGCCAGCAGCCCCCATGGAGGGGGGGCCGGGGAGACCCAGTACTTC. This codes for CASSPHGGGAGETQYF. The chain recombines TRBV7-3 with TRBJ2-5; D is perhaps TRBD2 (7 bases). Germline V lookup: CDR1 SGHTA, CDR2 FQGTGA. CDR3 length: 16 residues. Trimming removed 5 bases from V and 5 bases from J, with 21 bases in between.

V gene TRBV7-9 combines with J gene TRBJ1-2; D may be TRBD1 (5 bases). Trimming took 1 base from V and 4 from J, leaving 13 bases between them. Germline loops: CDR1 SEHNR, CDR2 FQNEAQ (reference sequence). The CDR3 extends over 15 amino acids. CDR3: CASSLEGTSAYGYTF. The CDR3 DNA sequence: TGTGCCAGCAGCTTAGAAGGGACCTCGGCCTATGGCTACACCTTC.

The chain joins TRBV7-2 to TRBJ2-5, with D unclear. V was trimmed by 0 bases and J by 5 bases, leaving 7 bases between them. CDR1 SGHTA and CDR2 FQGNSA come from the germline V gene. This CDR3 contains 13 residues. The CDR3 DNA sequence: TGTGCCAGCAGCTTAGCGGTGGGGGAGACCCAGTACTTC. It is translated as CASSLAVGETQYF.

V usage is TRBV5-1 and J usage is TRBJ2-5; 14 positions match TRBD2. Germline V gene sequence: CDR1 SGHRS, CDR2 YFSETQ. There are 18 residues in the CDR3. The J segment lost 7 bases and the V segment lost 4 bases, leaving 15 bases of the junction unmatched. CDR3 sequence reads: CASSIGIGTSGSGGTQYF. The CDR3 DNA sequence: TGCGCCAGCAGCATAGGAATCGGGACTAGCGGGAGCGGGGGGACCCAGTACTTC.

The chain joins TRBV15 to TRBJ1-2, with 7 positions matching TRBD1. This CDR3 spans 13 amino acids. Germline assignment: CDR1 LNHNV and CDR2 YYDKDF (reference sequence). The V segment lost 5 bases and the J segment 7 bases; nucleotides outside the gene matches: 7. CDR3 loop: CATSLGNRGGYTF. As DNA, the CDR3 is TGTGCCACCAGCCTAGGGAACAGGGGTGGCTACACCTTC. Full variable domain (rest looked up from reference TRBV15 and TRBJ1-2): DAMVIQNPRYQVTQFGKPVTLSCSQTLNHNVMYWYQQKSSQAPKLLFHYYDKDFNNEADTPDNFQSRRPNTSFCFLDIRSPGLGDTAMYLCATSLGNRGGYTFGSGTRLTVV.

The chain couples TRBV12-1 to TRBJ2-2; the D call TRBD1 from the table was never checked on the DNA. TRBV12-1 is described as a pseudogene. The CDR3 contains 16 residues. The CDR3 here is CASSPQQGIDTGELFF. CDR3 DNA sequence: TGTGCCAGCAGCCCTCAACAGGGTATAGATACCGGGGAGCTGTTTTTT.